This T cell receptor (beta chain) was identified during a study of T cell repertoires in cytomegalovirus infection. Overall study: Matching HLA type and CMV infection were both indicated by public TCR beta signatures. Study findings and constraints: The ex vivo response showed dominance by HLA-C-restricted CMV-specific TCR beta clonotypes.

Via MiXCR, TCRdb re-called the reads, giving one row per CDR3 protein. Of hundreds of thousands of distinct CDR3 sequences listed, 25% to 35% are singletons. V was shortened by 2 bases and J by 4 bases, with 17 bases between the two germline ends. The CDR3 is 16 residues long. On this clonotype: Its antigen is still unknown.

Source: cultured PBMCs, taken from culture after CMV antigen stimulation. The rearrangement uses TRBV12-3 or TRBV12-4 and TRBJ1-1; the D gene is possibly TRBD1 (5 bases). This receptor was obtained from a human donor in good health (CMV status not recorded). Some clones in this sample may be carry-over from other donors' samples. The CDR3: CASSLRKGNRGTEAFF. CDR3 coding DNA: TGTGCCAGCAGTTTAAGGAAGGGGAATAGGGGCACTGAAGCTTTCTTT.